Presented here are 27 T cell receptor beta chains from one specimen sequenced in a study of CD8 T cells in Susac syndrome. RNA in amounts of roughly 0.45 to 1 ug was reverse transcribed with random hexamers. TCRdb ran MiXCR on the immunoSEQ multiplex PCR reads and lists one entry per CDR3 protein. The repertoire holds fewer than 85,000 distinct CDR3 sequences, with 94% as singletons. Sequenced: CD8+ T cells from PBMCs. Receptor source: a human donor with Susac syndrome.

The V call is TRBV7-9, the J call TRBJ2-2; TRBD1 agrees at 7 bases. Germline lookup yields CDR1 SEHNR and CDR2 FQNEAQ (reference sequence). V trimming: 4 bases; J trimming: 1 base; junction bases outside the gene matches: 3. The CDR3 runs to 15 residues. The CDR3 DNA follows: TGTGCCAGCAGCTCCCGGGACAGGAACACCGGGGAGCTGTTTTTT. It specifies CASSSRDRNTGELFF.

The chain joins TRBV7-9 to TRBJ2-5, with TRBD1 matching over 10 bases. This CDR3 is 15 amino acids long. V was clipped by 4 bases and J by 3 bases; unmatched bases: 5. CDR1 and CDR2 from the germline V gene are SEHNR and FQNEAQ (reference sequence). The chain's CDR3 is CASSSPGTGEETQYF. Written as DNA, the CDR3 is TGTGCCAGCAGCTCTCCCGGGACAGGGGAAGAGACCCAGTACTTC.

This clonotype was recorded a few times. The V and J genes are TRBV7-9 and TRBJ1-4; D not certain. V shed 6 bases and J shed 7 bases, with 9 bases lying between them. Looked up from germline, CDR1 is SEHNR and CDR2 is FQNEAQ (reference sequence). This CDR3 has 12 residues. The CDR3 loop is CASSFMSEKLFF. The CDR3 DNA sequence: TGTGCCAGCAGTTTTATGTCTGAAAAACTGTTTTTT.

This sequence joins TRBV4-3 and TRBJ2-7; no definite D call. CDR1 and CDR2 (germline): LGHNA, YSLEER. Trimming stripped 1 base from V and 2 bases from J, with 9 bases between. The length of the CDR3 is 14 residues. Here the CDR3 DNA reads TGCGCCAGCAGCCAAGCTCCGAATACCTACGAGCAGTACTTC. Translation: CASSQAPNTYEQYF.

The rearrangement joins TRBV4-3 to TRBJ2-4, with 11 positions matching TRBD2. The J segment lost 9 bases and the V segment lost 4 bases, leaving 11 bases of the junction unmatched. The CDR3 consists of 16 residues. Germline assignment: CDR1 LGHNA and CDR2 YSLEER. CDR3 nucleotides: TGCGCCAGCAGCCCAACTAGCGGGGGCCCAACGGGCATTCAGTACTTC. It yields the protein CASSPTSGGPTGIQYF.

The J gene is TRBJ2-7, the V gene TRBV20-1; D is possibly TRBD1 or TRBD2 (5 bases each). V gave up 3 bases and J gave up 2 bases, with 14 bases separating them. CDR3 size: 14 residues. In germline, CDR1 is DFQATT, CDR2 SNEGSKA (reference sequence). The CDR3 is CSARSRDPTYEQYF. The CDR3, as DNA: TGCAGTGCTAGGAGCCGGGACCCAACCTACGAGCAGTACTTC.

This chain joins TRBV25-1 and TRBJ2-2, with D perhaps TRBD1 (5 bases). CDR3 length: 12 residues. Trimming left V 5 bases short and J 13 bases short, with 14 bases between. Germline V gene sequence: CDR1 MGHDK, CDR2 SYGVNS. CDR3 coding DNA: TGTGCCAGCAGTCTATGGGCAGGGTGGCTGTTTTTT. Translation: CASSLWAGWLFF.

The chain employs TRBV28 and TRBJ1-3; no reliable D call. Germline loops: CDR1 MDHEN, CDR2 SYDVKM. Trimming took 5 bases from V and 0 from J, leaving 8 bases between them. CDR3 size: 14 residues. The CDR3 nucleotides are TGTGCCAGCAGTGCCAGCTACTCTGGAAACACCATATATTTT. This codes for CASSASYSGNTIYF. Together with reference TRBV28 and TRBJ1-3, the CDR3 gives the full variable domain: DVKVTQSSRYLVKRTGEKVFLECVQDMDHENMFWYRQDPGLGLRLIYFSYDVKMKEKGDIPEGYSVSREKKERFSLILESASTNQTSMYLCASSASYSGNTIYFGEGSWLTVV.

This clonotype has just one count. V usage is TRBV15 and J usage is TRBJ2-3; TRBD2 aligns across 8 bases. Germline values: CDR1 LNHNV, CDR2 YYDKDF (reference sequence). V trimming: 3 bases; J trimming: 2 bases; junction bases outside the gene matches: 4. The CDR3 runs 15 residues. CDR3 DNA: TGTGCCACCAGCAGGGCAGCGGGGGACACAGATACGCAGTATTTT. It codes for CATSRAAGDTDTQYF. Filled out from reference TRBV15 and TRBJ2-3, the complete variable domain reads DAMVIQNPRYQVTQFGKPVTLSCSQTLNHNVMYWYQQKSSQAPKLLFHYYDKDFNNEADTPDNFQSRRPNTSFCFLDIRSPGLGDTAMYLCATSRAAGDTDTQYFGPGTRLTVL.

V is TRBV7-9 and J is TRBJ2-5; D might be TRBD2 (6 bases). The V gene lost 5 bases and the J gene lost 5 bases, with 18 bases spanning the gap. This CDR3 has 15 amino acids. In germline, CDR1 is SEHNR, CDR2 FQNEAQ (reference sequence). Here the CDR3 reads CASSHPGTARETQYF. CDR3 nucleotides: TGTGCCAGCAGCCACCCGGGGACTGCGCGGGAGACCCAGTACTTC.

The J gene is TRBJ2-1, the V gene TRBV6-4, with 9 bases matching TRBD2. The V segment lost 3 bases and the J segment 8 bases; nucleotides outside the gene matches: 5. CDR3 length: 14 amino acids. Germline V gene data show CDR1 as MRHNA and CDR2 as SNTAGT. The CDR3 sequence: CASSESSGGHEQFF. Written as DNA, the CDR3 is TGTGCCAGCAGTGAGAGTAGCGGGGGCCATGAGCAGTTCTTC.

This sequence joins TRBV28 and TRBJ2-7; D remains unclear. This CDR3 comprises 13 residues. Germline V gene data show CDR1 as MDHEN and CDR2 as SYDVKM. Trimming took 4 bases from V and 2 from J, leaving 9 bases between them. CDR3 sequence reads: CASSWGQAYEQYF. The CDR3 DNA reads as TGTGCCAGCAGTTGGGGTCAGGCCTACGAGCAGTACTTC.

The chain employs TRBV30 and TRBJ2-2; D gene uncertain. Germline V gene sequence: CDR1 GTSNPN, CDR2 SVGIG (reference sequence). This CDR3 is built from 11 residues. Trimming took off 4 bases at V and 7 bases at J, with 7 bases between the two ends. CDR3 in amino acids: CAWIGIGELFF. The CDR3 DNA follows: TGTGCCTGGATCGGTATCGGGGAGCTGTTTTTT.

V and J are TRBV21-1 and TRBJ2-3. TRBV21-1 is a pseudogene. The CDR3 runs to 13 residues. CDR3 amino acids: CASMVGSTDTQYF. The CDR3 DNA is TGTGCCAGCATGGTAGGGAGCACAGATACGCAGTATTTT.

The CDR3, as DNA: TGTGCCAGCAGCTTGGCCGAGACCTACACCGGGGAGCTGTTTTTT. Residues: CASSLAETYTGELFF. The chain is built from TRBV5-5 and TRBJ2-2, with unresolved D. Germline assignment: CDR1 SGHKS and CDR2 YYEKEE (reference sequence). V gave up 0 bases and J gave up 3 bases, with 9 bases separating them. The CDR3 runs 15 residues.

This sequence joins TRBV5-1 and TRBJ2-3; no reliable D call. This CDR3 has 11 residues. Trimming cost V 4 bases and J 7 bases, with 7 bases left between them. The germline CDR1 and CDR2 sequences are SGHRS and YFSETQ. Here the CDR3 reads CASSDSNTQYF. CDR3 coding DNA: TGCGCCAGCAGCGACTCAAATACGCAGTATTTT.

CDR3 loop: CASSRRETNTEAFF. Written as DNA, the CDR3 is TGTGCCAGCAGCCGCCGGGAGACTAACACTGAAGCTTTCTTT. The chain is built from TRBV7-9 and TRBJ1-1; D uncertain. The CDR3 loop spans 14 amino acids. Trimming cost V 5 bases and J 2 bases, with 12 bases left between them. From germline, CDR1 is SEHNR and CDR2 FQNEAQ (reference sequence). Full variable domain (outside the CDR3, taken from reference TRBV7-9 and TRBJ1-1): DTGVSQNPRHKITKRGQNVTFRCDPISEHNRLYWYRQTLGQGPEFLTYFQNEAQLEKSRLLSDRFSAERPKGSFSTLEIQRTEQGDSAMYLCASSRRETNTEAFFGQGTRLTVV.

The chain links TRBV7-9 to TRBJ2-2, with D perhaps TRBD1 or TRBD2 (5 bases each). CDR1 and CDR2 from the germline V gene are SEHNR and FQNEAQ (reference sequence). The ends were cut back, 6 bases at V and 1 base at J, with 12 bases in the middle. This CDR3 contains 15 residues. The CDR3 is CASSSGTLNTGELFF. Written as DNA, the CDR3 is TGTGCCAGCAGTTCCGGGACGCTGAACACCGGGGAGCTGTTTTTT.

This chain uses TRBV2 with TRBJ2-4; D uncertain. This CDR3 region has 13 residues. V lost 8 bases to trimming and J lost 0 bases, with 8 bases between them. Germline lookup yields CDR1 SNHLY and CDR2 FYNNEI. For the CDR3, the DNA is TGTGCCAGCTTATTCCTAGCCAAAAACATTCAGTACTTC. Translated, it gives CASLFLAKNIQYF. Full variable domain (outside the CDR3, taken from reference TRBV2 and TRBJ2-4): EPEVTQTPSHQVTQMGQEVILRCVPISNHLYFYWYRQILGQKVEFLVSFYNNEISEKSEIFDDQFSVERPDGSNFTLKIRSTKLEDSAMYFCASLFLAKNIQYFGAGTRLSVL.

The J gene is TRBJ1-2, the V gene TRBV6-5; D not resolved. Germline CDR1 is MNHEY and CDR2 is SVGAGI. V dropped 0 bases and J dropped 7 bases, with 12 bases sitting between them. The CDR3 covers 14 residues. The CDR3 reads CASSYSIGLAGYTF. The CDR3 nucleotides are TGTGCCAGCAGTTACTCGATTGGGCTGGCTGGCTACACCTTC.

There are a few counts of this clonotype. The V gene is TRBV30, the J gene TRBJ2-5, with TRBD1 identical over 8 bases. Trimming removed 2 bases from V and 1 base from J; junction bases left unmatched: 6. Germline assignment: CDR1 GTSNPN and CDR2 SVGIG (reference sequence). The CDR3 consists of 15 residues. The CDR3 region is CAWSFRTGLQETQYF. CDR3 nucleotide sequence: TGTGCCTGGAGTTTTAGGACAGGGCTCCAAGAGACCCAGTACTTC.

The rearrangement joins TRBV27 to TRBJ2-7; possible D gene TRBD2, 6 bases. CDR1 and CDR2 from the germline V gene are MNHEY and SMNVEV (reference sequence). Trimming removed 6 bases at V and 3 bases at J, with 15 bases between. The CDR3 is 14 amino acids. The CDR3, as DNA: TGTGCCAGCAGCCCCGGGACTGGTCTCTACGAGCAGTACTTC. Translation: CASSPGTGLYEQYF.

The rearrangement links TRBV5-1 to TRBJ2-7; D might be TRBD2 (5 bases). This CDR3 contains 16 residues. Per germline, CDR1 SGHRS and CDR2 YFSETQ. Trimming removed 0 bases at V and 8 bases at J, with 21 bases between. CDR3 in DNA: TGCGCCAGCAGCTTGGAGTTGACTTTCTCGCTCGGGAAGCAGTACTTC. Its translation: CASSLELTFSLGKQYF.

CDR3 in DNA: TGTGCCAGCAGCCAAAATGGGGTGGCTGAAGCTTTCTTT. This gives the protein CASSQNGVAEAFF. J is TRBJ1-1 and V is TRBV9; D gene ambiguous. Trimming cost V 4 bases and J 6 bases, with 13 bases left between them. CDR1 is SGDLS, CDR2 YYNGEE, per germline. There are 13 residues in the CDR3.

The DNA of the CDR3 is TGTGCCAGCAGTGGGATTTCGGGGCAGTACTTC. The encoded protein is CASSGISGQYF. The rearrangement links TRBV2 to TRBJ2-7; D is uncertain. V gave up 4 bases and J gave up 9 bases, with 10 bases separating them. CDR1 and CDR2 from the germline V gene are SNHLY and FYNNEI. The CDR3 covers 11 residues.

The J gene is TRBJ2-7, the V gene TRBV6-6, with 8 bases lining up with TRBD1. In germline, CDR1 is MNHNY, CDR2 SVGAGI (reference sequence). The J segment lost 0 bases and the V segment lost 4 bases, leaving 8 bases of the junction unmatched. The CDR3 totals 16 residues. This CDR3 is CASSSVTGGYSYEQYF. The CDR3 bases are TGTGCCAGCAGTTCCGTTACAGGGGGTTACTCCTACGAGCAGTACTTC.

The chain uses TRBV19 and TRBJ1-1, with D unclear. The CDR3 covers 14 residues. Germline loops: CDR1 LNHDA, CDR2 SQIVND (reference sequence). V gave up 3 bases and J gave up 7 bases, with 15 bases separating them. The CDR3 DNA follows: TGTGCCAGTAGTATCGGCCGGGCTCCCAATGAAGCTTTCTTT. It yields the protein CASSIGRAPNEAFF.